The sequence of this T cell receptor beta chain was determined in a study of early T cells in non-severe SARS-CoV-2 infection (dated by TCRdb to the early 2020s). For context, the study as a whole: Bulk RNA from unsorted whole blood was used for TCR sequencing, so alpha and beta chains could not be paired.

Libraries came from 5' RACE. Sequenced using a NextSeq 500. In the TCR library protocol, unique molecular identifiers were attached to individual cDNA molecules to correct for PCR bias and sequencing error. Sequencing covered both TCR alpha and beta chains, and within each sample the abundances of alpha and beta sequences were tightly co-correlated. Under the source paper's analysis protocol: V gene, J gene and CDR3 annotation of TCR sequences was performed with Decombinator V4. Expanded TCRs were defined as changing significantly between any two time points under a Poisson model with p below 0.0001. Abundances of TCRs were expressed as counts per million after normalisation to the total number of TCRs sequenced in each sample. MAIT TCRs were defined by TRAV1-2 paired with TRAJ12, TRAJ20 or TRAJ33, and iNKT TCRs by TRAV10 paired with TRAJ18. VDJdb, accessed 1 November 2021, was searched for CMV, EBV and SARS-CoV-2 annotated TCRs, with TCRs annotated for multiple antigens excluded. In TCRdb, the public reads were trimmed at Q25 with fastp and aligned with MiXCR, with productive beta chains retained. Rows are unified per CDR3 protein, each entry keeping the most common DNA and genes. TCRdb's processing, not the authors', yielded these V and J calls. The sample table holds roughly 56,000 distinct CDR3 sequences, of which roughly 8% were seen once. About 4.2% of the sample is taken by the ten largest.

Results and caveats for the whole study, not just this receptor: VDJdb matching was skewed toward anti-spike CD8 responses and likely underestimated virus-specific expansions, missing private and CD4 specificities.

The CDR3 holds 15 amino acids from the cysteine to the phenylalanine. Of the read, only the CDR3 DNA is kept; its 45 bases are in frame from base 1. CDR1 and CDR2 (SNHLY, FYNNEI) derive from the germline V gene. For this chain, trimming is 2 bases at the V end and 8 bases at the J end, and the number of junction bases without a gene match is 6. This clonotype is medium-sized (0.01 to 0.1%). What this receptor recognizes is not known. Base qualities are missing; no much larger clone stands one base away. Set within a cohort of healthcare workers in London, UK, this nested case-control study involved weekly PCR testing of nasopharyngeal swabs along with blood sampling. Healthcare workers were recruited between 23 and 31 March 2020, during the week of the UK lockdown, and were followed weekly for up to about 16 weeks.

The sequence is built from TRBV2 and TRBJ2-1, with 10 bases in between that match TRBD2. The specimen was whole blood. The source of this sequence is an adult who was a healthcare worker with PCR-confirmed SARS-CoV-2 infection or an uninfected control (not recorded which). The CDR3 loop reads CASSESSGRADEQFF. The DNA sequence is as follows: TGTGCCAGCAGTGAATCGAGCGGGAGGGCCGATGAGCAGTTCTTC. Joined to the reference TRBV2 and TRBJ2-1 proteins, this CDR3 gives the full variable domain: EPEVTQTPSHQVTQMGQEVILRCVPISNHLYFYWYRQILGQKVEFLVSFYNNEISEKSEIFDDQFSVERPDGSNFTLKIRSTKLEDSAMYFCASSESSGRADEQFFGPGTRLTVL.